This T cell receptor beta chain is from a study of blood T cell repertoires in COVID-19. Overall study context: The origin of the acute and convalescent COVID-19 samples was the United States, Italy and Spain. T cells, B-cell-depleted T cells, or PBMCs provided the cDNA or gDNA that served as material.

The CDR3 loop spans 14 amino acids. CDR1 and CDR2 from the germline V gene are SGHRS and YFSETQ. The junction had 6 bases not matched to a gene; V was cut back by 4 bases and J by 4 bases. In the original processing: Reference gene primer amplification yielded estimated nucleated cell counts. Using immunoSEQ multiplex PCR, the repertoire was profiled, and TCRdb retains in-frame clones only, with some absent. D and trimming come from the DNA, and the V and J calls and clone size come from that table. The sample records about 300,000 clones, around 87% being singletons. J is TRBJ2-5 and V is TRBV5-1; 8 bases line up with TRBD2. Sequencing was carried out using peripheral blood. This TCR was sampled from a man between 70 and 80 years old with acute or convalescent COVID-19. CDR3 protein: CASSDGGAAETQYF. CDR3 DNA: TGCGCCAGCAGCGACGGGGGGGCCGCAGAGACCCAGTACTTC.